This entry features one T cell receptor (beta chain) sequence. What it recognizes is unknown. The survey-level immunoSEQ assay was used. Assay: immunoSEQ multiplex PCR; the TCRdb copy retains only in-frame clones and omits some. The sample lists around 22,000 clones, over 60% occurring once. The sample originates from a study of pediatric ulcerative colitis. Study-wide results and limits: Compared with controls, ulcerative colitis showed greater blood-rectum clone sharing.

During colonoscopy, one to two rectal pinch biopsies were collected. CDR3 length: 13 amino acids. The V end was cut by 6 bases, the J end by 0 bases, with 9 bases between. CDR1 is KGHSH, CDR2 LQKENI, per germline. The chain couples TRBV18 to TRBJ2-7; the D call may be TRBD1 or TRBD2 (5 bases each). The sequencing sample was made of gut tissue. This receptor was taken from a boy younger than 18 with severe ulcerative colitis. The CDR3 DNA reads TGTGCCAGCTCCCGGGACGGCTCCTACGAGCAGTACTTC. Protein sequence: CASSRDGSYEQYF. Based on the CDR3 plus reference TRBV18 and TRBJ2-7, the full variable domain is NAGVMQNPRHLVRRRGQEARLRCSPMKGHSHVYWYRQLPEEGLKFMVYLQKENIIDESGMPKERFSAEFPKEGPSILRIQQVVRGDSAAYFCASSRDGSYEQYFGPGTRLTVT.